Listed below are T cell receptor beta chains from one sample, sequenced in a study of shared clonotypes between healthy human individuals. Sequencing was performed with immunoSEQ multiplex PCR; in TCRdb, only in-frame clones are kept and a portion is missing. The sample consists of some 2,000,000 clones, roughly 95% of them appearing once. Sequenced material: naive CD8+ T cells sorted from blood. The receptors come from a man between 18 and 35 years old in good health. Each CDR3 is given with its conserved first and last residue. D genes are given only for firm matches. Where a row states a size, it is once, few, many or the class of an expanded clone; other rows omit it.

CDR3 length: 12; clone size: once; D gene: -; V gene: TRBV4-3; J gene: TRBJ2-1; CDR3 DNA: TGCGCCAGCACGGGGGAGGACAATGAGCAGTTCTTC; CDR3 protein: CASTGEDNEQFF
CDR3 length: 15; clone size: -; D gene: -; V gene: TRBV19; J gene: TRBJ1-3; CDR3 DNA: TGTGCCAGTAGTATAAATGGGCCTGGGGGAAACACCATATATTTT; CDR3 protein: CASSINGPGGNTIYF
CDR3 length: 16; clone size: once; D gene: TRBD2; V gene: TRBV28; J gene: TRBJ2-2; CDR3 DNA: TGTGCCAGCAGTTTAGGACTAGCGACGAACACCGGGGAGCTGTTTTTT; CDR3 protein: CASSLGLATNTGELFF
CDR3 length: 15; clone size: -; D gene: -; V gene: TRBV5-1; J gene: TRBJ2-2; CDR3 DNA: TGCGCCAGCAGCTGGGGTCAGGAGAACACCGGGGAGCTGTTTTTT; CDR3 protein: CASSWGQENTGELFF
CDR3 length: 15; clone size: -; D gene: -; V gene: TRBV9; J gene: TRBJ1-2; CDR3 DNA: TGTGCCAGCAGCGTGGGGCGCGACCGGCACTATGGCTACACCTTC; CDR3 protein: CASSVGRDRHYGYTF
CDR3 length: 16; clone size: -; D gene: TRBD1; V gene: TRBV7-9; J gene: TRBJ2-5; CDR3 DNA: TGTGCCAGCAGCCGCACCGGGACAGGGGATTTGGAGACCCAGTACTTC; CDR3 protein: CASSRTGTGDLETQYF
CDR3 length: 14; clone size: once; D gene: -; V gene: TRBV27; J gene: TRBJ2-7; CDR3 DNA: TGTGCCAGTGGACCCGGGCCGGGGACCTACGAGCAGTACTTC; CDR3 protein: CASGPGPGTYEQYF
CDR3 length: 13; clone size: -; D gene: -; V gene: TRBV4-1; J gene: TRBJ2-7; CDR3 DNA: TGCGCCAGCAGCCTAGCGGCTACCTACGAGCAGTACTTC; CDR3 protein: CASSLAATYEQYF
CDR3 length: 16; clone size: -; D gene: -; V gene: TRBV7-2; J gene: TRBJ1-2; CDR3 DNA: TGTGCCAGCAGCCCCCAATGGGGGGAGTATAACTATGGCTACACCTTC; CDR3 protein: CASSPQWGEYNYGYTF
CDR3 length: 14; clone size: -; D gene: -; V gene: TRBV7-9; J gene: TRBJ2-7; CDR3 DNA: TGTGCCAGCAGCTTAGTCGTCAGCCGGGGCGAGCAGTACTTC; CDR3 protein: CASSLVVSRGEQYF
CDR3 length: 14; clone size: -; D gene: -; V gene: TRBV4-1; J gene: TRBJ2-7; CDR3 DNA: TGCGCCAGCAGCCAAGTTGGTCCAGGCCACGAGCAGTACTTC; CDR3 protein: CASSQVGPGHEQYF
CDR3 length: 14; clone size: once; D gene: -; V gene: TRBV5-6; J gene: TRBJ2-2; CDR3 DNA: TGTGCCAGCAGCTTATCAGGGTTGACCGGGGAGCTGTTTTTT; CDR3 protein: CASSLSGLTGELFF
CDR3 length: 15; clone size: -; D gene: TRBD1; V gene: TRBV9; J gene: TRBJ2-7; CDR3 DNA: TGTGCCAGCAGCGTTGCCGGGACAGTGATCTACGAGCAGTACTTC; CDR3 protein: CASSVAGTVIYEQYF
CDR3 length: 14; clone size: -; D gene: -; V gene: TRBV2; J gene: TRBJ1-6; CDR3 DNA: TGTGCCAGCAGTGGACCTCCCGGGGTCTCACCCCTCCACTTT; CDR3 protein: CASSGPPGVSPLHF
CDR3 length: 10; clone size: -; D gene: -; V gene: TRBV7-9; J gene: TRBJ1-1; CDR3 DNA: TGTGCCAGCGGTGTAGATGAAGCTTTCTTT; CDR3 protein: CASGVDEAFF
CDR3 length: 14; clone size: -; D gene: -; V gene: TRBV5-1; J gene: TRBJ2-7; CDR3 DNA: TGCGCCAGCAGCTTGGAGGGAGGCCTGGGGGAGCAGTACTTC; CDR3 protein: CASSLEGGLGEQYF
CDR3 length: 15; clone size: -; D gene: TRBD1; V gene: TRBV14; J gene: TRBJ1-3; CDR3 DNA: TGTGCCAGCAGTTGGGGACAGGGCATCGGAAACACCATATATTTT; CDR3 protein: CASSWGQGIGNTIYF
CDR3 length: 15; clone size: -; D gene: TRBD1; V gene: TRBV25-1; J gene: TRBJ2-7; CDR3 DNA: TGTGCCAGCAGTGACGGTAGCCAGGGGGTACACGAGCAGTACTTC; CDR3 protein: CASSDGSQGVHEQYF
CDR3 length: 13; clone size: -; D gene: -; V gene: TRBV4-1; J gene: TRBJ1-1; CDR3 DNA: TGCGCCAGCAGCCAAGAAATGAACACTGAAGCTTTCTTT; CDR3 protein: CASSQEMNTEAFF
CDR3 length: 13; clone size: -; D gene: -; V gene: TRBV10-1; J gene: TRBJ2-7; CDR3 DNA: TGCGCCAGCAGTGAAGGGGACGGCTTCGAGCAGTACTTC; CDR3 protein: CASSEGDGFEQYF
CDR3 length: 14; clone size: -; D gene: TRBD1; V gene: TRBV7-9; J gene: TRBJ2-7; CDR3 DNA: TGTGCCAGCAGCACTTGGGACAGCTCCTACGAGCAGTACTTC; CDR3 protein: CASSTWDSSYEQYF
CDR3 length: 16; clone size: -; D gene: TRBD1; V gene: TRBV4-3; J gene: TRBJ2-1; CDR3 DNA: TGCGCCAGCAGCCAAGGCTTACAGGGGGCATACAATGAGCAGTTCTTC; CDR3 protein: CASSQGLQGAYNEQFF
CDR3 length: 13; clone size: -; D gene: TRBD1; V gene: TRBV6-5; J gene: TRBJ1-2; CDR3 DNA: TGTGCCAGCAGTACTGGGACAGGCTATGGCTACACCTTC; CDR3 protein: CASSTGTGYGYTF
CDR3 length: 14; clone size: -; D gene: -; V gene: TRBV5-1; J gene: TRBJ2-5; CDR3 DNA: TGCGCCAGCAGCTCCCTGAAGAGGGAAGAGACCCAGTACTTC; CDR3 protein: CASSSLKREETQYF
CDR3 length: 14; clone size: -; D gene: TRBD1; V gene: TRBV30; J gene: TRBJ1-2; CDR3 DNA: TGTGCCTGGAGTCCGGAGGACAGGGGGTATGGCTACACCTTC; CDR3 protein: CAWSPEDRGYGYTF
CDR3 length: 13; clone size: -; D gene: -; V gene: TRBV10-3; J gene: TRBJ1-5; CDR3 DNA: TGTGCCATCAGTGAGGAGTACAATCAGCCCCAGCATTTT; CDR3 protein: CAISEEYNQPQHF
CDR3 length: 14; clone size: few; D gene: -; V gene: TRBV9; J gene: TRBJ1-2; CDR3 DNA: TGTGCCAGCACACGAGGGGGGATAGGTGAGGGCTACACCTTC; CDR3 protein: CASTRGGIGEGYTF